This TCR beta chain was sequenced in a study of shared T cell receptors in the human thymus. Produced via immunoSEQ multiplex PCR; TCRdb's table is partial and in-frame only. The data contain some 720,000 clones, roughly 88% of them singletons. Trimming left V 0 bases short and J 5 bases short, with 13 bases between. This CDR3 contains 15 residues. Per the germline V gene, CDR1 is LNHDA and CDR2 is SQIVND (reference sequence). Separately, the same data were catalogued under a study of human thymus T cells. That paper states: Healthy Finnish infants undergoing corrective surgery for congenital heart defects were used as donors. Thymus pieces cut out during corrective heart surgery were the tissue that was used. Related research found strongly overlapping thymic repertoires in unrelated individuals.

This receptor was taken from a boy in the first two years of life with a congenital heart defect. The sequencing input was thymocytes. The rearrangement uses TRBV19 and TRBJ1-2; tentative D call: TRBD1 (6 bases). The CDR3, as DNA: TGTGCCAGTAGTATAGACGGACAGCACGTATATGGCTACACCTTC. Encoded protein: CASSIDGQHVYGYTF. Variable domain in full (rest from reference TRBV19 and TRBJ1-2): DGGITQSPKYLFRKEGQNVTLSCEQNLNHDAMYWYRQDPGQGLRLIYYSQIVNDFQKGDIAEGYSVSREKKESFPLTVTSAQKNPTAFYLCASSIDGQHVYGYTFGSGTRLTVV.